This entry features one T cell receptor (beta chain) sequence. Trimming removed 6 bases from V and 6 bases from J; junction bases left unmatched: 3. Germline CDR1 reads MNHNS; CDR2 reads SASEGT. The CDR3 consists of 14 residues. Only in-frame clones appear in the TCRdb table, and some are missing; sequencing was by immunoSEQ multiplex PCR. The table has 95,000 to 100,000 clones, roughly 91% seen once. The data were obtained in a study of siplizumab effects on memory and regulatory T cells. The sequenced material came from non-Treg CD4+ T cells sorted from blood. V is TRBV6-1 and J is TRBJ2-2, with 11 bases identical to TRBD1. This sequence originates from a human donor in good health. The chain's CDR3 is CASRGTGGAGELFF. The CDR3, as DNA: TGTGCCAGCAGGGGGACAGGGGGGGCCGGGGAGCTGTTTTTT.